The entry below describes one T cell receptor (beta chain). As processed by the authors: How many nucleated cells were present was estimated from reference gene primer amplification. Assay used: immunoSEQ multiplex PCR; TCRdb lists only in-frame clones, some missing. The DNA gave D and trimming, while V, J and clone size come from that table. The sample records some 410,000 clones, around 87% being singletons. The sample comes from a study of blood T cell repertoires in COVID-19. The germline V and J ends were trimmed by 5 bases and 1 base, with 9 bases remaining between them. Germline V gene sequence: CDR1 SNHLY, CDR2 FYNNEI. CDR3 length equals 14 residues.

The sequence came from a woman in her 30s with acute COVID-19. The chain uses TRBV2 and TRBJ1-5, with D uncertain. Sequencing was done on a sample of PBMCs or T cells enriched from blood (not recorded which). CDR3 sequence (DNA): TGTGCCAGCAGTAGCGACCGGAGCAATCAGCCCCAGCATTTT. Protein product: CASSSDRSNQPQHF. Full variable domain (missing parts from reference TRBV2 and TRBJ1-5): EPEVTQTPSHQVTQMGQEVILRCVPISNHLYFYWYRQILGQKVEFLVSFYNNEISEKSEIFDDQFSVERPDGSNFTLKIRSTKLEDSAMYFCASSSDRSNQPQHFGDGTRLSIL.